Listed here are 22 T cell receptor beta chains from one sample, sequenced in a study of PD-L1 blockade in urothelial cancer. Time point indicated: peripheral blood 6 weeks after treatment start. This table comes from immunoSEQ multiplex PCR, and its TCRdb copy is limited to in-frame clones, with some not included. This table has 100,000 to 150,000 clones, roughly 83% appearing once. The starting material was PBMCs, obtained around atezolizumab (anti-PD-L1) treatment. The source is a man aged 50-60 years with urothelial cancer.

This chain uses TRBV19 with TRBJ2-3, with 7 positions matching TRBD1. Germline CDR1 is LNHDA and CDR2 is SQIVND (reference sequence). J lost 3 bases, V lost 5 bases, and 11 bases had no gene match. The CDR3 is 16 residues long. CDR3 DNA sequence: TGTGCCAGTAGTTTAACCGGGACAGCGCTGACAGATACGCAGTATTTT. Translated: CASSLTGTALTDTQYF.

The chain joins TRBV5-1 to TRBJ2-5; D is perhaps TRBD2 (5 bases). In germline, CDR1 is SGHRS, CDR2 YFSETQ. Trimming shortened V by 2 bases and J by 3 bases, and 5 bases separated the two germline ends. The CDR3 runs 12 residues. For the CDR3, the DNA is TGCGCCAGCAGCTTCGGGAAAGAGACCCAGTACTTC. It translates to CASSFGKETQYF.

This chain links TRBV13 with TRBJ2-3; possible D gene TRBD2, 5 bases. Per germline, CDR1 PRHDT and CDR2 FYEKMQ (reference sequence). Trimming took 1 base from V and 2 from J, leaving 10 bases between them. The CDR3 consists of 15 residues. CDR3 protein: CASSLVSGSTDTQYF. Here the CDR3 DNA reads TGTGCCAGCAGCTTAGTCAGCGGTTCCACAGATACGCAGTATTTT.

This chain links TRBV11-2 with TRBJ2-7; D might be TRBD2 (6 bases). The CDR3 length is 15 residues. Germline V gene data show CDR1 as SGHAT and CDR2 as FQNNGV. V lost 5 bases, J lost 3 bases, and 17 bases lay in between. CDR3 loop: CASSPGVGGFYEQYF. The DNA of the CDR3 is TGTGCCAGCAGCCCGGGGGTAGGAGGGTTCTACGAGCAGTACTTC.

The CDR3, as DNA: TGTGCCAGCAGCAGGCCGAGGGAGACCCAGTACTTC. This sequence encodes CASSRPRETQYF. This chain uses TRBV5-5 with TRBJ2-5; D is unclear. Germline V gives CDR1 SGHKS, CDR2 YYEKEE (reference sequence). V lost 4 bases and J lost 5, with 9 bases in between. The CDR3 loop spans 12 amino acids.

The chain combines TRBV6-5 with TRBJ1-1; no clear D. Germline CDR1 MNHEY, CDR2 SVGAGI. V was pared by 5 bases and J by 1 base, with 8 bases between. CDR3 length equals 13 residues. The CDR3 sequence is CASSLRENTEAFF. The CDR3 DNA follows: TGTGCCAGCAGTCTCCGGGAGAACACTGAAGCTTTCTTT.

The chain combines TRBV6-5 with TRBJ2-7; a weak D match, TRBD2 (6 bases). Trimming cost V 6 bases and J 0 bases, with 12 bases left between them. Looked up from germline, CDR1 is MNHEY and CDR2 is SVGAGI. CDR3 length equals 14 residues. The DNA of the CDR3 is TGTGCCAGCAGATTAACTAGCCTCTCCTACGAGCAGTACTTC. Residues: CASRLTSLSYEQYF.

This chain uses TRBV6-6 with TRBJ1-1, with D perhaps TRBD1 (5 bases). Germline assignment: CDR1 MNHNY and CDR2 SVGAGI (reference sequence). V was clipped by 6 bases and J by 4 bases, with 12 bases between them. The CDR3 length is 13 residues. CDR3 sequence reads: CASRPGGSTEAFF. The CDR3 DNA reads TGTGCCAGCAGGCCTGGGGGGAGCACTGAAGCTTTCTTT.

This sequence joins TRBV5-1 and TRBJ1-6; TRBD1 matches at 10 bases. CDR3 size: 16 residues. The J segment lost 11 bases and the V segment lost 4 bases, leaving 12 bases of the junction unmatched. From germline, CDR1 is SGHRS and CDR2 YFSETQ. The CDR3 nucleotides are TGCGCCAGCAGCATGGGACAGGGGAAATTCGAAACACCCCTCCACTTT. This translates into CASSMGQGKFETPLHF.

This chain uses TRBV5-1 with TRBJ1-6, with D possibly matching TRBD1 (6 bases). This CDR3 contains 15 residues. V lost 3 bases and J 11 bases, leaving 18 bases between the germline ends. The germline CDR1 and CDR2 sequences are SGHRS and YFSETQ. CDR3 protein: CASSYLEAGGAPLHF. The CDR3 DNA reads as TGCGCCAGCAGCTACTTGGAAGCGGGGGGCGCACCCCTCCACTTT.

This clone occurred a few times. The rearrangement uses TRBV5-1 and TRBJ2-1; 7 bases fit TRBD1. With V trimmed by 4 bases and J by 0 bases, 10 bases remained unmatched. Per the germline V gene, CDR1 is SGHRS and CDR2 is YFSETQ. The length of the CDR3 is 17 residues. The CDR3 here is CASSPNRGPSSYNEQFF. The DNA of the CDR3 is TGCGCCAGCAGCCCAAACAGGGGACCTAGCTCCTACAATGAGCAGTTCTTC.

This clone was found once. The rearrangement joins TRBV2 to TRBJ2-7; tentative D call: TRBD2 (5 bases). V was shortened by 1 base and J by 6 bases, with 13 bases between the two germline ends. CDR3 length: 14 residues. The germline CDR1 and CDR2 sequences are SNHLY and FYNNEI. CDR3 loop: CASSEDLPRGEQYF. The CDR3 DNA is TGTGCCAGCAGTGAAGACCTCCCCCGGGGCGAGCAGTACTTC.

The rearrangement uses TRBV27 and TRBJ2-5; TRBD2 matches at 8 bases. From germline, CDR1 is MNHEY and CDR2 SMNVEV (reference sequence). CDR3 size: 16 residues. V was clipped by 4 bases and J by 4 bases; unmatched bases: 11. CDR3 loop: CASSSLKLLAGETQYF. The DNA for the CDR3 is TGTGCCAGCAGTTCCCTGAAGCTCCTAGCGGGAGAGACCCAGTACTTC.

The chain is built from TRBV27 and TRBJ2-7, with TRBD2 matching 7 bases. CDR3 length: 15 residues. Germline CDR1 and CDR2: MNHEY and SMNVEV (reference sequence). With V trimmed by 6 bases and J by 3 bases, 11 bases remained unmatched. The DNA of the CDR3 is TGTGCCAGCAGCTTGCTAGCGGCCGTGGGCTACGAGCAGTACTTC. Its protein product is CASSLLAAVGYEQYF.

The chain links TRBV5-4 to TRBJ2-3, with a tentative D call TRBD2 (6 bases). The germline CDR1 and CDR2 sequences are SGHNT and YYREEE (reference sequence). This CDR3 has 12 residues. The V gene lost 9 bases and the J gene lost 3 bases, with 11 bases spanning the gap. As DNA, the CDR3 is TGTGCCACCGGGACTGGTACAGATACGCAGTATTTT. This codes for CATGTGTDTQYF.

The chain couples TRBV4-1 to TRBJ2-4, with D tentatively TRBD1 (5 bases). The germline V gene has CDR1 MGHRA and CDR2 YSYEKL. The CDR3 has 15 amino acids. V dropped 5 bases and J dropped 0 bases, with 11 bases sitting between them. The CDR3 region has the DNA TGCGCCAGCAGCACGGTAGGGGTAGCCAAAAACATTCAGTACTTC. Translated, it gives CASSTVGVAKNIQYF.

The gene calls are TRBV27 and TRBJ2-7; the D gene is possibly TRBD1 (5 bases). V was shortened by 5 bases and J by 2 bases, with 13 bases between the two germline ends. Germline CDR1 and CDR2: MNHEY and SMNVEV (reference sequence). The CDR3 extends over 14 amino acids. The CDR3: CASSQGTPPYEQYF. In DNA form, the CDR3 reads TGTGCCAGCAGTCAGGGAACCCCCCCCTACGAGCAGTACTTC.

This chain uses TRBV7-2 with TRBJ1-2, with 8 bases matching TRBD1. V trimming: 6 bases; J trimming: 7 bases; junction bases outside the gene matches: 22. Germline assignment: CDR1 SGHTA and CDR2 FQGNSA. This CDR3 contains 18 residues. This CDR3 is CASRLAVGQGGSKGGYTF. CDR3 DNA sequence: TGTGCCAGCAGGCTGGCCGTAGGACAGGGTGGAAGCAAAGGTGGCTACACCTTC.

The chain employs TRBV19 and TRBJ2-5, with TRBD2 matching 12 bases. Trimming at V came to 1 base and at J to 5 bases, leaving 2 bases not matched to a gene. The CDR3 is 15 residues long. The germline V gene encodes CDR1 LNHDA and CDR2 SQIVND (reference sequence). DNA for the CDR3: TGTGCCAGTAGTATAGGACTAGCGGGGGTGGAGACCCAGTACTTC. Translating gives CASSIGLAGVETQYF. Based on the CDR3 plus reference TRBV19 and TRBJ2-5, the full variable domain is DGGITQSPKYLFRKEGQNVTLSCEQNLNHDAMYWYRQDPGQGLRLIYYSQIVNDFQKGDIAEGYSVSREKKESFPLTVTSAQKNPTAFYLCASSIGLAGVETQYFGPGTRLLVL.

The chain joins TRBV9 to TRBJ1-4, with D possibly being TRBD1 (5 bases). The V end lost 2 bases, the J end lost 5 bases, and 13 bases lay between the germline ends. CDR1 and CDR2 from the germline V gene are SGDLS and YYNGEE. The length of the CDR3 is 15 residues. Here the CDR3 DNA reads TGTGCCAGCAGCGTTTTAACAGGTCTAAATGAAAAACTGTTTTTT. Translation: CASSVLTGLNEKLFF.

This chain connects TRBV19 to TRBJ1-4; 10 bases fit TRBD1. Germline V CDR1 and CDR2: LNHDA, SQIVND (reference sequence). Germline trimming cut 6 bases from V and 2 bases from J; bases unmatched to any gene: 6. The CDR3 covers 16 residues. The CDR3 here is CASSPDRGSTNEKLFF. The CDR3 DNA is TGTGCCAGTAGCCCGGACAGGGGGTCGACTAATGAAAAACTGTTTTTT.

The gene calls are TRBV10-2 and TRBJ2-5, with D uncertain. Trimming took off 6 bases at V and 1 base at J, with 6 bases between the two ends. The CDR3 consists of 12 residues. Germline V CDR1 and CDR2: WSHSY, SAAADI. CDR3: CASSPVQETQYF. Here the CDR3 DNA reads TGCGCCAGCAGCCCAGTCCAAGAGACCCAGTACTTC.